These 7 T cell receptor beta chains came from one sample sequenced in a study of neurological immune-mediated disorders. TCRdb processed the 5' RACE reads anew with MiXCR; each CDR3 protein has one entry. The sample has about 62,000 distinct CDR3 sequences, under 5% seen once; the top ten hold 3.4%. The sequenced sample was PBMCs. Source of these receptors: a woman aged 50 to 60 with multiple sclerosis.

This clonotype was counted many times. This chain uses TRBV5-1 with TRBJ2-1; perhaps TRBD1 as D (6 bases). V was cut by 4 bases and J by 6 bases, with 14 bases left in between. CDR1 and CDR2 from the germline V gene are SGHRS and YFSETQ. The CDR3 loop spans 14 amino acids. The CDR3 DNA follows: TGCGCCAGCAGCGACCCGGACAGCCCCAATGAGCAGTTCTTC. It codes for CASSDPDSPNEQFF.

This clonotype showed up many times. V usage is TRBV9 and J usage is TRBJ2-7; D gene unclear. Looked up from germline, CDR1 is SGDLS and CDR2 is YYNGEE. The CDR3 length is 12 residues. Trimming stripped 4 bases from V and 2 bases from J, with 7 bases between. CDR3 region: CASSSRTYEQYV. DNA of the CDR3: TGTGCCAGCAGCTCAAGGACCTACGAGCAGTACGTC.

This clonotype was counted many times. The chain employs TRBV7-2 and TRBJ2-5; TRBD2 aligns across 7 bases. J lost 3 bases, V lost 4 bases, and 5 bases had no gene match. The CDR3 covers 14 residues. Germline V gene sequence: CDR1 SGHTA, CDR2 FQGNSA. CDR3 bases: TGTGCCAGCAGCTCTATTGGACTAGAAGAGACCCAGTACTTC. Translating it yields CASSSIGLEETQYF.

Many counts were recorded for this clonotype. The chain combines TRBV5-1 with TRBJ2-7; D gene unclear. This CDR3 has 13 amino acids. The V and J ends lost 1 base and 1 base respectively, with 6 bases between them. Per the germline V gene, CDR1 is SGHRS and CDR2 is YFSETQ. CDR3 in DNA: TGCGCCAGCAGCTTGAACCCTTCCTACGAGCAGTACTTC. Translating gives CASSLNPSYEQYF.

This clonotype came up many times. The chain uses TRBV28 and TRBJ1-5, with unresolved D. V was trimmed by 6 bases and J by 0 bases, leaving 12 bases between them. Germline V gene data show CDR1 as MDHEN and CDR2 as SYDVKM. This CDR3 spans 15 amino acids. This chain's CDR3 is CASSPMEDSNQPQHF. In DNA, the CDR3 is TGTGCCAGCAGCCCCATGGAAGATAGCAATCAGCCCCAGCATTTT.

This clonotype was picked up many times. The rearrangement uses TRBV4-3 and TRBJ1-3; possible D gene TRBD1, 5 bases. Germline assignment: CDR1 LGHNA and CDR2 YSLEER. The CDR3 is 15 residues long. Trimming stripped 3 bases from V and 4 bases from J, with 13 bases between. The CDR3 nucleotides read TGCGCCAGCAGCCAGGAATCGACAGCAGGAAACACCATATATTTT. Protein product: CASSQESTAGNTIYF.

This clonotype was recorded many times. The chain is built from TRBV4-2 and TRBJ2-1; 8 nucleotides agree with TRBD2. The CDR3 is 17 amino acids. Germline V gene sequence: CDR1 LGHNA, CDR2 YNFKEQ. With V trimmed by 1 base and J by 5 bases, 10 bases remained unmatched. CDR3 loop: CASSQAHRGGGDNEQFF. The CDR3 nucleotides are TGTGCCAGCAGCCAAGCGCATCGGGGGGGAGGCGACAATGAGCAGTTCTTC.